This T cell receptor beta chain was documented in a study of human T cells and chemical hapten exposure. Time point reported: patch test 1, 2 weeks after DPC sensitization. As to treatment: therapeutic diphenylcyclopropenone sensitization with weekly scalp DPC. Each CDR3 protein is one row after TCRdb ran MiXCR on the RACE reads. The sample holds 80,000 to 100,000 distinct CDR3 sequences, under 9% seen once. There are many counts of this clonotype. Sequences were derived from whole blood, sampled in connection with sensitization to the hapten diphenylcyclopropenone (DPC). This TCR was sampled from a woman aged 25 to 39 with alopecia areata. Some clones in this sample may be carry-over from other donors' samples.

CDR3 region: CASSPDRAGQPQHF. DNA of the CDR3: TGTGCCAGCTCACCGGACAGGGCGGGTCAGCCCCAGCATTTT. The V gene is TRBV18, the J gene TRBJ1-5, with 8 bases matching TRBD1. The trim removed 3 bases at V and 6 bases at J, leaving 4 bases unmatched. Per germline, CDR1 KGHSH and CDR2 LQKENI. The CDR3 has 14 residues.